A single sample gave rise to the 9 T cell receptor beta chains below, sequenced in a study of cytomegalovirus exposure and HLA in healthy donors. PCR used 60 Vbeta primers and 13 Jbeta primers. The data were produced by immunoSEQ multiplex PCR, yet TCRdb's version contains in-frame clones alone and is incomplete. Of about 190,000 clones in the sample, roughly 81% were seen once. The specimen was PBMCs. The origin of the receptors is a woman between 25 and 40 years old in good health and CMV-seropositive.

V gene TRBV9 combines with J gene TRBJ2-7; 8 nucleotides match TRBD1. The CDR3 loop spans 16 amino acids. CDR1 and CDR2 (germline): SGDLS, YYNGEE. V lost 4 bases, J lost 2 bases, and 11 bases stayed unmatched. The chain's CDR3 is CASSPRGQGGPYEQYF. CDR3 DNA: TGTGCCAGCAGCCCAAGAGGACAGGGTGGCCCCTACGAGCAGTACTTC.

The genes are TRBV5-1 and TRBJ1-6; D call uncertain. CDR3 length: 15 amino acids. Germline lookup yields CDR1 SGHRS and CDR2 YFSETQ. The V and J ends lost 0 bases and 13 bases respectively, with 17 bases between them. The CDR3: CASSLAGARIGPLHF. The DNA for the CDR3 is TGCGCCAGCAGCTTGGCCGGCGCCAGGATCGGCCCCCTCCACTTT.

A note on this clone: Other DNA variants within this sample encode the same CDR3. The rearrangement uses TRBV11-2 and TRBJ2-7, with TRBD1 as a possible D gene (5 bases). Germline V CDR1 and CDR2: SGHAT, FQNNGV. Trimming removed 2 bases from V and 4 bases from J, with 6 bases in between. The CDR3 consists of 12 residues. The CDR3 region is CASSLQGYEQYF. CDR3 sequence (DNA): TGTGCCAGCAGCTTACAGGGTTACGAGCAGTACTTC. Looking up the rest from reference TRBV11-2 and TRBJ2-7 gives the full variable domain: EAGVAQSPRYKIIEKRQSVAFWCNPISGHATLYWYQQILGQGPKLLIQFQNNGVVDDSQLPKDRFSAERLKGVDSTLKIQPAKLEDSAVYLCASSLQGYEQYFGPGTRLTVT.

V and J are TRBV10-3 and TRBJ1-2, with 7 bases aligning to TRBD1. The CDR3 extends over 12 amino acids. Germline lookup yields CDR1 ENHRY and CDR2 SYGVKD. J lost 7 bases, V lost 10 bases, and 9 bases had no gene match. The CDR3 DNA reads TGTGCCACACAGGGGCTGGAGCGTGGCTACACCTTC. Protein sequence: CATQGLERGYTF.

V and J are TRBV6-5 and TRBJ2-7, with D tentatively TRBD1 (5 bases). V shed 8 bases and J shed 3 bases, with 20 bases lying between them. CDR1 is MNHEY, CDR2 SVGAGI, per germline. CDR3 length equals 15 residues. The CDR3: CASGAGYWPGYEQYF. For the CDR3, the DNA is TGTGCCAGCGGGGCAGGGTACTGGCCGGGCTACGAGCAGTACTTC.

The chain joins TRBV19 to TRBJ1-5; maybe TRBD1 (5 bases). Germline-derived CDR1 and CDR2 are LNHDA and SQIVND (reference sequence). V was cut by 7 bases and J by 3 bases, with 16 bases left in between. The CDR3 spans 15 residues. CDR3 nucleotide sequence: TGTGCCAGTACCGCAGGCCAGGGCGACAATCAGCCCCAGCATTTT. This gives the protein CASTAGQGDNQPQHF.

This chain joins TRBV6-1 and TRBJ1-2; weak D call: TRBD1 (5 bases). Per germline, CDR1 MNHNS and CDR2 SASEGT. Deletions cut 11 bases from V and 5 bases from J, with 15 bases between. This CDR3 contains 12 residues. For the CDR3, the DNA is TGTGCCGGGGGGGGTTGGGGATATGGCTACACCTTC. Translating it yields CAGGGWGYGYTF.

V usage is TRBV19 and J usage is TRBJ2-2; 7 bases agree with TRBD1. CDR3 length: 14 amino acids. In germline, CDR1 is LNHDA, CDR2 SQIVND (reference sequence). V was clipped by 6 bases and J by 1 base; unmatched bases: 2. The CDR3 sequence: CASRNRGNTGELFF. In nucleotides, the CDR3 is TGTGCCAGTAGGAACAGGGGGAACACCGGGGAGCTGTTTTTT.

The chain carries TRBV30 and TRBJ2-2; tentatively, D is TRBD2 (5 bases). The CDR3 extends over 14 amino acids. In germline, CDR1 is GTSNPN, CDR2 SVGIG (reference sequence). Trimming pared 3 bases from V and 2 bases from J, leaving 10 bases between. CDR3 DNA: TGTGCCTGGAGAGGAGGCCTCAACACCGGGGAGCTGTTTTTT. Translating it yields CAWRGGLNTGELFF.